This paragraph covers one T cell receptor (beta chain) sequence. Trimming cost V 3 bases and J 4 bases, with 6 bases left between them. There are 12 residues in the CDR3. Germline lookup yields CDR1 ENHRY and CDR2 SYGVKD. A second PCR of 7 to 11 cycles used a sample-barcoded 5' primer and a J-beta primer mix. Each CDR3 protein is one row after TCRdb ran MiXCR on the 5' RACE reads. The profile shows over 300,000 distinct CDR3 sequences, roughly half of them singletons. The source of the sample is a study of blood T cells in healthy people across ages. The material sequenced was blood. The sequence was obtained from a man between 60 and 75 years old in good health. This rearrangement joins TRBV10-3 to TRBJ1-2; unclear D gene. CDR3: CAISDSSYGYTF. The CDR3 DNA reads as TGTGCCATCAGTGACAGCTCCTATGGCTACACCTTC.